These 5 T cell receptor beta chains were all obtained from the same sample, sequenced in a study of T cells in Graves' hyperthyroidism and ophthalmopathy. Amplified TCR beta CDR3 regions derived from RNA transcripts. The HTBI primer set was used in a first-round RT-PCR of the TCR CDR3. TCRdb reprocessed the multiplex PCR reads with MiXCR, giving one entry per CDR3 protein. The sample comprises roughly 100,000 distinct CDR3 sequences, over 45% of which are singletons, and about 25% rests with the top ten. The sample consisted of blood. The receptors shown here come from a man aged 40-49 years with Graves' hyperthyroidism.

This clonotype has only a few counts. The chain recombines TRBV28 with TRBJ2-3, with TRBD2 matching 8 bases. Germline V gene lookup returns CDR1 MDHEN and CDR2 SYDVKM. The trim removed 3 bases at V and 5 bases at J, leaving 10 bases unmatched. This CDR3 contains 16 residues. The CDR3 spells CASSFALGLAGDTQYF. As DNA, the CDR3 is TGTGCCAGCAGTTTTGCCCTCGGGCTAGCGGGAGATACGCAGTATTTT.

The chain couples TRBV25-1 to TRBJ2-3, with D possibly matching TRBD2 (7 bases). V lost 6 bases, J lost 0 bases, and 25 bases lay in between. CDR1 is MGHDK and CDR2 is SYGVNS in the germline V gene. This CDR3 is 19 amino acids long. CDR3 residues: CASRGLCLGRGPSTDTQYF. DNA of the CDR3: TGTGCCAGCAGGGGACTTTGCTTAGGGCGGGGGCCAAGCACAGATACGCAGTATTTT.

For this clonotype: A much more abundant neighbour one base away suggests this may be a read error. The chain recombines TRBV4-3 with TRBJ2-7; 10 nucleotides agree with TRBD2. V was pared by 0 bases and J by 6 bases, with 8 bases of the junction left unmatched. Germline-derived CDR1 and CDR2 are LGHNA and YSLEER. This CDR3 is 16 amino acids long. Written as DNA, the CDR3 is TGCGCCAGCAGCCAAGATCCCGGGATAGCGGGAGGCGAGCAGTACTTC. Translation gives CASSQDPGIAGGEQYF.

In its sample, this clonotype was seen many times. The chain couples TRBV9 to TRBJ2-3; 10 positions agree with TRBD2. The CDR3 sequence is 16 residues long. From germline, CDR1 is SGDLS and CDR2 YYNGEE. The V gene end was trimmed by 4 bases and the J gene end by 0 bases; junction bases not matched to a gene: 5. The CDR3 spells CASSPRTSGSTDTQYF. The CDR3 DNA reads as TGTGCCAGCAGCCCGAGGACTAGCGGTAGCACAGATACGCAGTATTTT.

A few counts support this clonotype. The chain recombines TRBV20-1 with TRBJ2-7; possibly TRBD1 for D (6 bases). CDR1 is DFQATT, CDR2 SNEGSKA, per germline (reference sequence). There are 12 residues in the CDR3. V was pared by 3 bases and J by 4 bases, with 10 bases between. The CDR3 is CSARDRGYEQYF. The CDR3 DNA reads TGCAGTGCTAGGGATAGGGGGTACGAGCAGTACTTC.